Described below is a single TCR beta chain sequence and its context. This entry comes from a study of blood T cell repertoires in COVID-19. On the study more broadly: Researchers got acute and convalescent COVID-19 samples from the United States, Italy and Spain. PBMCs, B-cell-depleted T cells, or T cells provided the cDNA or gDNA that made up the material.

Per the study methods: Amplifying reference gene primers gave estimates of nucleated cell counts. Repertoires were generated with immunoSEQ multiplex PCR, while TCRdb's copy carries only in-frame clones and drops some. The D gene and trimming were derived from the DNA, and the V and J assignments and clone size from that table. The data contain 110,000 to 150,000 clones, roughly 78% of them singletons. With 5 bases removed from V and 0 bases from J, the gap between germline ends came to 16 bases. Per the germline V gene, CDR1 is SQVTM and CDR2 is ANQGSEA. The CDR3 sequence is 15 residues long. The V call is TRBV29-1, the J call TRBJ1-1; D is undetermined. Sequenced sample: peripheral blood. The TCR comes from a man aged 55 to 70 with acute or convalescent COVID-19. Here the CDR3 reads CSVSNNAEVNTEAFF. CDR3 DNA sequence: TGCAGCGTTAGTAACAATGCGGAGGTGAACACTGAAGCTTTCTTT.